This passage covers 15 T cell receptor beta chains from one sample sequenced in a study of shared clonotypes between healthy human individuals. The data were produced by immunoSEQ multiplex PCR, yet TCRdb's version contains in-frame clones alone and is incomplete. This table holds some 1.4 million clones, roughly 95% found once. The sequenced sample was naive CD4+ T cells sorted from blood. As to subset: CD45RA+ positively selected. Receptor source: a man aged 25 to 40 in good health.

This chain connects TRBV28 to TRBJ2-5; D possibly corresponds to TRBD1 (6 bases). V was cut by 6 bases and J by 1 base, with 12 bases left in between. The CDR3 consists of 14 residues. Germline CDR1 and CDR2: MDHEN and SYDVKM. The CDR3 reads CASSWDTFQETQYF. CDR3 nucleotides: TGTGCCAGCAGCTGGGACACCTTCCAAGAGACCCAGTACTTC. Using reference TRBV28 and TRBJ2-5 for the parts outside the CDR3, the full variable domain is DVKVTQSSRYLVKRTGEKVFLECVQDMDHENMFWYRQDPGLGLRLIYFSYDVKMKEKGDIPEGYSVSREKKERFSLILESASTNQTSMYLCASSWDTFQETQYFGPGTRLLVL.

This clone occurred once. Other DNA sequences from this sample encode an identical CDR3 as well. V is TRBV28 and J is TRBJ2-7, with unresolved D. The CDR3 is 13 amino acids. Trimming left V 6 bases short and J 2 bases short, with 11 bases between. The germline CDR1 and CDR2 sequences are MDHEN and SYDVKM. CDR3 bases: TGTGCCAGCAGCCCCGGACGGCCCTACGAGCAGTACTTC. Translating it yields CASSPGRPYEQYF.

The rearrangement joins TRBV5-1 to TRBJ2-3, with TRBD2 matching over 15 bases. From germline, CDR1 is SGHRS and CDR2 YFSETQ. V dropped 1 base and J dropped 2; count of bases not matched to a gene: 8. The CDR3 has 19 amino acids. The CDR3 here is CASSLLGLAGGGDTDTQYF. As DNA, the CDR3 is TGCGCCAGCAGCTTGCTGGGACTAGCGGGAGGTGGGGACACAGATACGCAGTATTTT.

About this clone itself: Other DNA variants within this sample encode the same CDR3. The chain carries TRBV5-6 and TRBJ1-5; a possible D gene is TRBD1 (6 bases). Germline V gene data show CDR1 as SGHDT and CDR2 as YYEEEE. V shed 1 base and J shed 4 bases, with 6 bases lying between them. There are 13 residues in the CDR3. The CDR3 DNA sequence: TGTGCCAGCAGCTTGACAGGGAATCAGCCCCAGCATTTT. This codes for CASSLTGNQPQHF. Based on the CDR3 plus reference TRBV5-6 and TRBJ1-5, the full variable domain is DAGVTQSPTHLIKTRGQQVTLRCSPKSGHDTVSWYQQALGQGPQFIFQYYEEEERQRGNFPDRFSGHQFPNYSSELNVNALLLGDSALYLCASSLTGNQPQHFGDGTRLSIL.

The genes are TRBV30 and TRBJ2-3; the D gene is possibly TRBD1 (5 bases). Germline V CDR1 and CDR2: GTSNPN, SVGIG (reference sequence). V dropped 5 bases and J dropped 6 bases, with 9 bases sitting between them. The CDR3 has 11 residues. CDR3 nucleotide sequence: TGTGCCTGGGGTTCAGGGGATACGCAGTATTTT. As protein: CAWGSGDTQYF.

The rearrangement uses TRBV9 and TRBJ1-5; D is undetermined. The CDR3 has 12 residues. V was shortened by 4 bases and J by 9 bases, with 11 bases between the two germline ends. Germline values: CDR1 SGDLS, CDR2 YYNGEE. CDR3 nucleotide sequence: TGTGCCAGCAGCCCACGACTTTCGCCCCAGCATTTT. Its translation is CASSPRLSPQHF.

This clone appeared once. This chain joins TRBV7-9 and TRBJ1-2; D ambiguous. Germline V gene data show CDR1 as SEHNR and CDR2 as FQNEAQ (reference sequence). The CDR3 is made up of 13 amino acids. Trimming left V 3 bases short and J 6 bases short, with 11 bases between. The DNA of the CDR3 is TGTGCCAGCAGCTTGGCTCGGTCGGATGGCTACACCTTC. Its translation is CASSLARSDGYTF.

The chain combines TRBV2 with TRBJ2-7, with D maybe TRBD2 (5 bases). CDR3 size: 13 residues. Germline CDR1 and CDR2: SNHLY and FYNNEI. V shed 4 bases and J shed 10 bases, with 17 bases lying between them. This chain's CDR3 is CASSVSEGLEQYF. In DNA form, the CDR3 reads TGTGCCAGCAGTGTGTCTGAGGGCCTAGAACAGTACTTC.

This sequence joins TRBV30 and TRBJ1-2; weak D call: TRBD1 (5 bases). Germline assignment: CDR1 GTSNPN and CDR2 SVGIG (reference sequence). The CDR3 contains 14 residues. The V and J ends lost 0 bases and 8 bases respectively, with 16 bases between them. CDR3 sequence: CAWSVSSGLYGYTF. The CDR3 bases are TGTGCCTGGAGTGTATCCTCAGGGTTGTACGGCTACACCTTC.

The chain uses TRBV7-3 and TRBJ2-1; D is unresolved. The germline V gene encodes CDR1 SGHTA and CDR2 FQGTGA. This CDR3 is 12 amino acids long. V lost 5 bases and J lost 2, with 4 bases in between. CDR3 sequence reads: CASSHTYNEQFF. Written as DNA, the CDR3 is TGTGCCAGCAGCCACACCTACAATGAGCAGTTCTTC.

The rearrangement uses TRBV5-1 and TRBJ1-5; D uncertain. CDR3 length equals 14 residues. The V and J ends lost 2 bases and 2 bases respectively, with 8 bases between them. The germline V gene encodes CDR1 SGHRS and CDR2 YFSETQ. CDR3 protein: CASSFAGGNQPQHF. The CDR3 DNA follows: TGCGCCAGCAGCTTCGCCGGAGGCAATCAGCCCCAGCATTTT.

V is TRBV2 and J is TRBJ2-7; D may be TRBD2 (7 bases). CDR3 size: 14 residues. CDR1 is SNHLY, CDR2 FYNNEI, per germline. V was pared by 6 bases and J by 0 bases, with 12 bases between. CDR3 in DNA: TGTGCCAGCAGAGGGGGGGGGTTCTCCTACGAGCAGTACTTC. Amino acids: CASRGGGFSYEQYF.

About this clone itself: This sample also contains other DNA sequences that code for the same CDR3. This chain connects TRBV2 to TRBJ2-5; TRBD1 matches at 7 bases. CDR1 and CDR2 (germline): SNHLY, FYNNEI. V dropped 4 bases and J dropped 5; count of bases not matched to a gene: 1. The CDR3 has 12 amino acids. This CDR3 is CASSGQGETQYF. The CDR3 DNA sequence: TGTGCCAGCAGTGGACAGGGCGAGACCCAGTACTTC.

This CDR3 is CASSQDRSSYEQYF. The DNA for the CDR3 is TGTGCCAGCAGCCAAGACAGGAGCTCCTACGAGCAGTACTTC. The chain has TRBV5-4 and TRBJ2-7; tentatively, D is TRBD1 (6 bases). The CDR3 has 14 amino acids. CDR1 is SGHNT, CDR2 YYREEE, per germline (reference sequence). Trimming stripped 4 bases from V and 0 bases from J, with 11 bases between.

This chain connects TRBV21-1 to TRBJ2-4; TRBD2, the table's D call, was not compared with the DNA. TRBV21-1 is annotated as a pseudogene. CDR3 length: 17 amino acids. CDR3 amino acids: CASSSTSRTIAKNIQYF. The CDR3 DNA is TGTGCCAGCAGCTCCACTAGCAGAACCATAGCCAAAAACATTCAGTACTTC.